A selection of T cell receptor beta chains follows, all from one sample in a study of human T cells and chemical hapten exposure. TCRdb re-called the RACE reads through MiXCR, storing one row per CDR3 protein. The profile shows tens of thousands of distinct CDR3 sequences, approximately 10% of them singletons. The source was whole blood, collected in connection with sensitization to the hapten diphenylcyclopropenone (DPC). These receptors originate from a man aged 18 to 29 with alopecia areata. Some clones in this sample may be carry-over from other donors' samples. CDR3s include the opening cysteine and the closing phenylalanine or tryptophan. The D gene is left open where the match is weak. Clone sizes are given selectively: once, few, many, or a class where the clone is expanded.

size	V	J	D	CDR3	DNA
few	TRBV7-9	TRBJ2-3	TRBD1	CASSLPGGRTDTQYF	TGTGCCAGCAGCTTACCAGGGGGCCGCACAGATACGCAGTATTTT
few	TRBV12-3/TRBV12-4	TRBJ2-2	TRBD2	CASTLGASGWPGELFF	TGTGCCAGCACTTTGGGTGCTAGCGGGTGGCCCGGGGAGCTGTTTTTT
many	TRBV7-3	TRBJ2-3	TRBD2	CASTGTSGGEITDTQYF	TGTGCCAGCACCGGGACTAGCGGGGGGGAAATCACAGATACGCAGTATTTT
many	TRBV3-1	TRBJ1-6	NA	CASSQGDPGARSPLHF	TGTGCCAGCAGCCAGGGGGACCCGGGGGCCCGTTCACCCCTCCACTTT
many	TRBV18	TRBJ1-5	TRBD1	CASSPLGQGVTGNQPQHF	TGTGCCAGCTCACCCCTGGGACAGGGGGTGACGGGCAATCAGCCCCAGCATTTT
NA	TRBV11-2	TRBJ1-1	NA	CASSPLTEAFF	TGTGCCAGCAGCCCCCTAACTGAAGCTTTCTTT
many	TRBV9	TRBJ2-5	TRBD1	CASSPWDRAGETQYF	TGTGCCAGCAGCCCATGGGACAGGGCAGGGGAGACCCAGTACTTC
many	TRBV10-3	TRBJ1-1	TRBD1	CAISWTGDLGTEAFF	TGTGCCATCAGCTGGACAGGGGACCTTGGGACTGAAGCTTTCTTT
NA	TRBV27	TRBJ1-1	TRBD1	CASSVEIRGRNTEAFF	TGTGCCAGCAGCGTCGAGATAAGGGGGCGCAACACTGAAGCTTTCTTT
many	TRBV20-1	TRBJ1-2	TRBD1	CSARGQGAPYGYTF	TGCAGTGCTAGAGGTCAGGGGGCTCCCTATGGCTACACCTTC
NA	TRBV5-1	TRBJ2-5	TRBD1	CASSSSGTAEETQYF	TGCGCCAGCAGCTCCTCCGGGACAGCAGAAGAGACCCAGTACTTC
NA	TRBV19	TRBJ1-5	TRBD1	CASSERTGEYNQPQHF	TGTGCCAGTAGTGAAAGGACAGGGGAGTACAATCAGCCCCAGCATTTT
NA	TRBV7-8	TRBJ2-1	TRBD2	CASSPLLAYDEQFF	TGTGCCAGCAGCCCCCTACTAGCGTACGATGAGCAGTTCTTC
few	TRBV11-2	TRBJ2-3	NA	CASSLDRGDTQYF	TGTGCCAGCAGCTTAGATCGTGGAGATACGCAGTATTTT
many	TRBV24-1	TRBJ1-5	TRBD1	CATSDSGGLNQPQHF	TGTGCCACCAGTGATTCAGGGGGGCTAAATCAGCCCCAGCATTTT
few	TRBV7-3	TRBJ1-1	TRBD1	CASSLGDRRNTEAFF	TGTGCCAGCAGCTTGGGGGACAGAAGAAACACTGAAGCTTTCTTT
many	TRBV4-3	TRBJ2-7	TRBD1	CASSQEETGAFYEQYF	TGCGCCAGCAGCCAAGAAGAGACAGGGGCATTCTACGAGCAGTACTTC
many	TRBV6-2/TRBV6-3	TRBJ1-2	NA	CASTLRPFIGYTF	TGTGCCAGCACCTTGAGACCGTTTATTGGCTACACCTTC
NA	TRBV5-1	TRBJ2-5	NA	CASSLPETETQYF	TGCGCCAGCAGCTTGCCGGAGACAGAGACCCAGTACTTC
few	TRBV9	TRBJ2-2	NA	CASSVANEGGELFF	TGTGCCAGCAGCGTAGCCAACGAGGGCGGGGAGCTGTTTTTT
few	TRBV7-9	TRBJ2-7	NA	CASSLDRSSYEQYF	TGTGCCAGCAGCCTTGACCGAAGCTCCTACGAGCAGTACTTC
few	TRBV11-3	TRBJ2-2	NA	CASSATASNTGELFF	TGTGCCAGCAGCGCGACAGCTTCGAACACCGGGGAGCTGTTTTTT
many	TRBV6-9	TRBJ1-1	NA	CASSLDFRGGKAFF	TGTGCCAGCAGTTTGGATTTTCGGGGGGGGAAAGCTTTCTTT
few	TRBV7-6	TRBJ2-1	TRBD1	CASSALREGQGGNEQFF	TGTGCCAGCAGCGCCCTCAGAGAGGGACAGGGAGGCAATGAGCAGTTCTTC
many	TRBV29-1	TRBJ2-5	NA	CSVDLGETQYF	TGCAGCGTTGATCTCGGAGAGACCCAGTACTTC
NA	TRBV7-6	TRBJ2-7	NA	CASSLAGDYEQYF	TGTGCCAGCAGCTTAGCGGGGGATTACGAGCAGTACTTC